These 11 T cell receptor beta chains were sequenced from one sample in a study of long-term antiretroviral therapy in people with HIV. Samples were assayed with immunoSEQ v3.0 at survey level. The table came from immunoSEQ multiplex PCR; TCRdb's copy has only in-frame clones and leaves some out. The sample shows around 20,000 clones, about 74% of them seen only once. Sequenced material: unsorted PBMCs, taken 0.5 years before starting antiretroviral therapy. Receptors were obtained from a young man with HIV.

The chain couples TRBV5-1 to TRBJ2-7, with TRBD2 matching 8 bases. CDR3 length: 11 residues. Trimming took 3 bases from V and 7 from J; bases not matched to a gene: 0. CDR1 and CDR2 (germline): SGHRS, YFSETQ. The CDR3 here is CASSSGGEQYF. CDR3 in DNA: TGCGCCAGCAGCTCGGGGGGGGAGCAGTACTTC.

The chain recombines TRBV29-1 with TRBJ2-3, with TRBD2 matching over 7 bases. After removal of 4 bases from V and 2 bases from J, the junction contained 0 bases not matched to a gene. The CDR3 runs to 12 residues. The germline V gene encodes CDR1 SQVTM and CDR2 ANQGSEA. CDR3 coding DNA: TGCAGCGTTGGGGACTACACAGATACGCAGTATTTT. This codes for CSVGDYTDTQYF.

The chain combines TRBV19 with TRBJ1-5; 8 bases are shared with TRBD1. The CDR3 extends over 15 amino acids. The V and J ends lost 5 bases and 8 bases, in that order; junction bases with no gene match: 11. Germline V gene lookup returns CDR1 LNHDA and CDR2 SQIVND (reference sequence). Here the CDR3 reads CASSPQAGGPEPQHF. The CDR3 region has the DNA TGTGCCAGTAGTCCCCAGGCAGGGGGCCCGGAGCCCCAGCATTTT.

V is TRBV10-3 and J is TRBJ1-5, with 7 bases that match TRBD1. J gave up 7 bases and V 3 bases, and 3 bases lay outside the gene matches. Per the germline V gene, CDR1 is ENHRY and CDR2 is SYGVKD. The CDR3 is 13 residues long. CDR3 in amino acids: CAISETGEQPQHF. In DNA, the CDR3 is TGTGCCATCAGTGAAACAGGGGAACAGCCCCAGCATTTT.

The CDR3 DNA sequence: TGTGCCACCAGCAGAGAGGCGGGACAGGGGATGTTAGGTGAAAAACTGTTTTTT. This sequence encodes CATSREAGQGMLGEKLFF. This chain uses TRBV15 with TRBJ1-4, with 10 nucleotides matching TRBD1. After removal of 0 bases from V and 7 bases from J, the junction contained 11 bases not matched to a gene. This CDR3 is 18 amino acids long. Germline V CDR1 and CDR2: LNHNV, YYDKDF (reference sequence). Full variable domain (remainder filled in from reference TRBV15 and TRBJ1-4): DAMVIQNPRYQVTQFGKPVTLSCSQTLNHNVMYWYQQKSSQAPKLLFHYYDKDFNNEADTPDNFQSRRPNTSFCFLDIRSPGLGDTAMYLCATSREAGQGMLGEKLFFGSGTQLSVL.

This clone was observed a few times. CDR3 amino acids: CASSWGGGGTEAFF. CDR3 coding DNA: TGTGCCAGCTCCTGGGGGGGAGGAGGCACTGAAGCTTTCTTT. The chain has TRBV27 and TRBJ1-1, with D possibly TRBD1 on 5 matching bases. Germline V gene sequence: CDR1 MNHEY, CDR2 SMNVEV (reference sequence). The CDR3 is 14 amino acids. V was pared by 8 bases and J by 4 bases, with 17 bases between.

This clone has only a few counts. CDR3 loop: CASSEGSGDYEQYF. The DNA for the CDR3 is TGTGCCAGCAGTGAAGGTTCAGGGGACTACGAGCAGTACTTC. This sequence joins TRBV25-1 and TRBJ2-7; perhaps TRBD1 as D (6 bases). This CDR3 is built from 14 residues. Germline V CDR1 and CDR2: MGHDK, SYGVNS. The germline V and J ends were trimmed by 2 bases and 3 bases, with 11 bases remaining between them.

The chain joins TRBV19 to TRBJ2-1; TRBD2 aligns across 14 bases. Trimming removed 3 bases from V and 9 bases from J; junction bases left unmatched: 4. CDR3 length equals 15 residues. In germline, CDR1 is LNHDA, CDR2 SQIVND (reference sequence). The CDR3 is CASSMTSGGASEQFF. Here the CDR3 DNA reads TGTGCCAGTAGTATGACTAGCGGGGGGGCGTCTGAGCAGTTCTTC.

The chain joins TRBV11-2 to TRBJ2-1; 9 nucleotides match TRBD2. Per germline, CDR1 SGHAT and CDR2 FQNNGV. The junction had 8 bases not matched to a gene; V was cut back by 0 bases and J by 5 bases. The CDR3 runs to 17 residues. The CDR3 nucleotides read TGTGCCAGCAGCTTAGATCTTGGAAGCGGGGGGCACAATGAGCAGTTCTTC. This codes for CASSLDLGSGGHNEQFF.

The chain combines TRBV7-7 with TRBJ2-2, with D perhaps TRBD2 (5 bases). Trimming took off 3 bases at V and 3 bases at J, with 14 bases between the two ends. CDR3 length: 16 amino acids. Germline CDR1 and CDR2: SSHAT and FNYEAQ (reference sequence). The CDR3 region has the DNA TGTGCCAGCAGCTTTGGTCCCGGGAAGGACACCGGGGAGCTGTTTTTT. It is translated as CASSFGPGKDTGELFF.

The chain employs TRBV12-5 and TRBJ2-2, with TRBD1 matching over 8 bases. CDR1 is LGHNT, CDR2 FRNRAP, per germline. The CDR3 totals 16 residues. J gave up 4 bases and V 2 bases, and 6 bases lay outside the gene matches. Here the CDR3 DNA reads TGTGCTAGTGGTTTGTCCCCGACAGGGGCCACCGGGGAGCTGTTTTTT. It specifies CASGLSPTGATGELFF.